This TCR beta chain was obtained from a study of cytomegalovirus exposure and HLA in healthy donors. Study-level results: TRBV6-2, TRBV6-3 and some other V segments were unresolvable in 87-base-pair reads. Generally TCR sequences proved uncommon, though certain public TCRs appeared in numerous donors. A further, later analysis showed that HLA-associated TCR beta chains (compared with equally common others) were more clonally expanded.

In regard to this clone: Its antigen remains unknown.

Germline V lookup: CDR1 SGHTS, CDR2 YDEGEE. CDR3 length equals 14 residues. V was cut by 0 bases and J by 2 bases, with 6 bases left in between. The PCR contained 60 Vbeta and 13 Jbeta primers. Clones were sequenced by immunoSEQ multiplex PCR, and TCRdb holds only the in-frame ones, with some missing. Counted here are 150,000 or so clones, around 76% occurring once; the ten biggest clones make up about 1.9%. The sequenced material came from PBMCs. This clonotype was obtained from a female donor in good health and CMV-seronegative. This rearrangement joins TRBV5-8 to TRBJ2-1; D not resolved. The CDR3 DNA reads as TGTGCCAGCAGCTTGGGGCCCACCTACAATGAGCAGTTCTTC. It encodes CASSLGPTYNEQFF.